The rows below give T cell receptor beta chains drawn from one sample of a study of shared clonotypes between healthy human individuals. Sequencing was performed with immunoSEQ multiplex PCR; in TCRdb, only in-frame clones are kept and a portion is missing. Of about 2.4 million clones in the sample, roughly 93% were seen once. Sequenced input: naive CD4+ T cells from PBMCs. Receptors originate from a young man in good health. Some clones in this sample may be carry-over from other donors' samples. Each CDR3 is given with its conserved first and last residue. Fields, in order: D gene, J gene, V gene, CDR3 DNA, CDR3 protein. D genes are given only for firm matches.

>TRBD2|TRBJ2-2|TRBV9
TGTGCCAGCAGCGTAGGCCTAGCGGGAGGGCCCTCGGCCGGGGAGCTGTTTTTT
CASSVGLAGGPSAGELFF
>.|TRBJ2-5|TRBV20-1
TGCAGTGCTAGCCAGGTCCGACTAGAACACTTC
CSASQVRLEHF
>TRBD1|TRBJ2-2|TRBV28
TGTGCCAGCAGTTTAAACAGGGGATTCAACACCGGGGAGCTGTTTTTT
CASSLNRGFNTGELFF
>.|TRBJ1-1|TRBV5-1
TGCGCCAGCAGCTTGGCCTGGGAGAACACTGAAGCTTTCTTT
CASSLAWENTEAFF
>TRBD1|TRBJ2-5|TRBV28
TGTGCCAGCAGTCCCCTGGACAGGGGGCAAGAGACCCAGTACTTC
CASSPLDRGQETQYF
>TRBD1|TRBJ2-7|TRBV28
TGTGCCAGCAGTTTACAGGGGGCACTCGAGCAGTACTTC
CASSLQGALEQYF
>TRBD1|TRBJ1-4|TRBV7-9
TGTGCCAGCACCCCGGGACAGGGCAATGAAAAACTGTTTTTT
CASTPGQGNEKLFF
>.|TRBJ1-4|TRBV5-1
TGCGCCAGCAGCTTGGTCGGAGGGCGTAATGAAAAACTGTTTTTT
CASSLVGGRNEKLFF
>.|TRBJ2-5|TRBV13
TGTGCCAGCAGCTTAAGAACTCCGAGGAGAGAGACCCAGTACTTC
CASSLRTPRRETQYF
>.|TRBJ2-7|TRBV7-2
TGTGCCAGCAGCTTAGGGTTCTCCGGGTCCTACGAGCAGTACTTC
CASSLGFSGSYEQYF
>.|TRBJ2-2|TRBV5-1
TGCGCCAGCAGCTTCGGGGACAAAACCGGGGAGCTGTTTTTT
CASSFGDKTGELFF
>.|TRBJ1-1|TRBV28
TGTGCCAGCAGTTCCCGCCTAAGGTGGAACACTGAAGCTTTCTTT
CASSSRLRWNTEAFF
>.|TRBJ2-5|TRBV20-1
TGCAGTGCTACTAGCGAAGAGACCCAGTACTTC
CSATSEETQYF
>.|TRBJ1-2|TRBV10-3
TGTGCCATCAGTATGGGATATGGCTACACCTTC
CAISMGYGYTF
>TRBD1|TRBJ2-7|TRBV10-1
TGCGCCAGCAGTCTCCATGGCAACAGGGGGCATTACGAGCAGTACTTC
CASSLHGNRGHYEQYF